This TCR beta chain was found in a study of Ad26.COV2.S vaccination and SARS-CoV-2 variants (dated by TCRdb to the early 2020s). Some background on the complete study: TCRbeta repertoire sequencing served as the tool for gauging how specific and how broad the SARS-CoV-2-reactive T cell receptors were following Ad26.COV2.S vaccination. A total of 32 samples were included in the TCR-sequenced set, comprising approximately 20 Ad26.COV2.S vaccine recipients, 5 placebo recipients and 8 SARS-CoV-2 convalescent individuals.

The sample's time point label, decoded: individuals recovered from natural SARS-CoV-2 infection. Study-wide findings and limitations: Non-spike TCR breadth was comparable between vaccine and placebo recipients, consistent with the vaccine containing only spike. According to the authors, total T cell responses may have been underestimated by the TCR breadth and depth analyses. Ad26.COV2.S recipients had higher spike-specific TCR breadth than placebo recipients (P = 0.0014). Substantial breadth of spike-specific CD8+ and CD4+ T cell responses was reported after vaccination.

CDR3 length: 13 amino acids, cysteine to phenylalanine. Of the read, only the CDR3 DNA is kept; its 39 bases are in frame from base 1. V and J are truncated by 4 bases and 7 bases respectively, leaving an intervening sequence of 11 bases. CDR1 SGHAT and CDR2 FQNNGV were looked up in the germline V gene. TCRbeta CDR3 regions were sequenced with the immunoSEQ Assay. After extraction, genomic DNA underwent amplification by bias-controlled multiplex PCR, followed by high-throughput sequencing. Processing in the source paper ran as follows. To quantify the absolute abundance of every unique TCRbeta CDR3 region, sequences were collapsed and filtered. T cell fraction was estimated by normalizing TCRbeta template counts to usable DNA, with usable DNA measured through amplification of reference genes found in all nucleated cells. Repertoire TCRs were annotated as SARS-CoV-2-specific by exact matching of V gene, CDR3 amino acid sequence and J gene to a known reactive TCR set. The reference SARS-CoV-2 TCR set was derived from MIRA and filtered for enrichment in COVID-19-positive ImmuneCODE repertoires, a step that removed public or cross-reactive TCRs. Using the MIRA antigens, annotated TCRs were further analysed by specific ORF or by position within an ORF. Depth was the summed frequency of annotated unique rearrangements, while breadth was defined as annotated unique rearrangements over total unique productive rearrangements. Two-sided Wilcoxon rank-sum tests were applied when comparing TCR breadth between groups. TCRdb provides this immuneACCESS table in a form limited to in-frame rearrangements. Some clones are lacking; in checked studies, under half of them reflect an unresolved V gene, and why the rest are absent is not known. The V and J calls and clone size were taken over from that table, and D and trimming were inferred from the DNA. This sample has around 170,000 clones in its table, and roughly nine tenths of those were observed once. Together, the top ten hold roughly 6% of the sample.

This clone came up a few times. This clone's antigen is unknown. Qualities for individual bases were not recorded, and no much larger clone is one base off. The sequencing used peripheral blood, collected after recovery from COVID-19. The chain is assembled from TRBV11-2 and TRBJ2-1; the D call is tentative, TRBD1 or TRBD2, as each matches 5 bases. The receptor comes from a human donor who had recovered from COVID-19. This receptor has the CDR3 CASSSGPGNEQFF. The DNA sequence reads TGTGCCAGCAGCTCGGGGCCCGGGAATGAGCAGTTCTTC.